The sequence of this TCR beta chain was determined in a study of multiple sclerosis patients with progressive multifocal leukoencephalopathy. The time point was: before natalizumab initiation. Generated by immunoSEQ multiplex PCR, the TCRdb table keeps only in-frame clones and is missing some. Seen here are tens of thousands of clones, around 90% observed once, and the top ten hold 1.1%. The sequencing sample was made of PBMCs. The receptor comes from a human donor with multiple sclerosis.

CDR3 nucleotides: TGTGCCAGCGGCTTACGGTTCTATAGCAATCAGCCCCAGCATTTT. Protein product: CASGLRFYSNQPQHF. V usage is TRBV21-1 and J usage is TRBJ1-5. TRBV21-1 is a pseudogene segment. The CDR3 spans 15 residues.